A single T cell receptor beta chain is shown here with its context. The germline gives CDR1 SGHRS, CDR2 YFSETQ. This CDR3 has 14 amino acids. Deletions cut 4 bases from V and 2 bases from J, with 12 bases between. Produced via immunoSEQ multiplex PCR; TCRdb's table is partial and in-frame only. Altogether more than 200,000 clones are present, 80% to 90% being singletons, with the ten largest covering roughly 2.6%. The data were obtained in a study of blood T cell repertoires in COVID-19. The sequence derives from a woman between 40 and 50 years old with active or convalescent COVID-19. Sequences were obtained from peripheral blood. The rearrangement links TRBV5-1 to TRBJ1-2, with D maybe TRBD1 (5 bases). The CDR3 is CASSHRDLNYGYTF. In DNA form, the CDR3 reads TGCGCCAGCAGCCATAGGGACTTGAACTATGGCTACACCTTC.